This T cell receptor (beta chain) appears in the sequencing data of a study of regulatory T cells in long-lasting Graves disease. Study results and limitations: New patients shared about a thousand public clonotypes, fewer than the 2,500 to 3,000 shared by persistent patients.

Trimming shortened V by 3 bases and J by 3 bases, and 11 bases separated the two germline ends. Germline assignment: CDR1 LGHDT and CDR2 YNNKEL (reference sequence). The CDR3 spans 14 residues. This clonotype occurred many times. What it binds is not known. Time point noted: persistent/refractory GD, antithyroid drugs over 5 years with positive TRAb. Extracted PBMC RNA gave rise to the TCR library. A blood draw put about 9 milliliters of peripheral blood into EDTA tubes. Building the TCR beta libraries relied on iRepertoire HTBI primers, and CDR3 regions underwent Arm-PCR. TCRdb ran MiXCR on the multiplex PCR reads and lists one entry per CDR3 protein. The sample holds a few hundred thousand distinct CDR3 sequences, 22% seen once.

The sequenced sample was peripheral blood mononuclear cells (PBMCs), obtained when the disease was refractory, from a patient treated with antithyroid drugs. This sequence originates from a female donor with Graves disease. This chain links TRBV3-1 with TRBJ2-5; D possibly corresponds to TRBD2 (5 bases). CDR3 protein: CASSQGGFKETQYF. The DNA of the CDR3 is TGTGCCAGCAGCCAGGGCGGGTTCAAAGAGACCCAGTACTTC.